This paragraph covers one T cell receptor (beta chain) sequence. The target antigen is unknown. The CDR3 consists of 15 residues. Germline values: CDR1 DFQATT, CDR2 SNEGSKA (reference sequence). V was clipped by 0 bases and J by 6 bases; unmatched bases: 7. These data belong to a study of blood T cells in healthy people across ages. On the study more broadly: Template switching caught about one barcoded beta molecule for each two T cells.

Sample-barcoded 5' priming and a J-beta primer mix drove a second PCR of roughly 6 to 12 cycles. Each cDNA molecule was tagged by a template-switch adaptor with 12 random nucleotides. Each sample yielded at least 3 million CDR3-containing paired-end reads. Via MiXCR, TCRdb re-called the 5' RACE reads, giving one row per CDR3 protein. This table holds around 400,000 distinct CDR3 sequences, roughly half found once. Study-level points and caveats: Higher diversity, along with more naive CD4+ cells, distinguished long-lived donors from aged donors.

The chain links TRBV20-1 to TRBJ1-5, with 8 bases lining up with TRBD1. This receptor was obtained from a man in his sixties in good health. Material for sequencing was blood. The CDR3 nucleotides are TGCAGTGCTAGAGATCCCGGACAGGGAAGTCAGCCCCAGCATTTT. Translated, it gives CSARDPGQGSQPQHF.